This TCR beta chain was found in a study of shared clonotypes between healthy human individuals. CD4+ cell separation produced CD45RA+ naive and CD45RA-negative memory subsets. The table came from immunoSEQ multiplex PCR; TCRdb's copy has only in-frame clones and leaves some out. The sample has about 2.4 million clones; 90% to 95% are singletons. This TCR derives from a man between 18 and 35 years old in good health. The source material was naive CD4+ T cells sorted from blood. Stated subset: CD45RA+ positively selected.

Here the CDR3 reads CASSIQGAQRGDYGYTF. CDR3 nucleotides: TGTGCCAGTAGTATACAGGGGGCGCAAAGAGGTGACTATGGCTACACCTTC. The chain employs TRBV19 and TRBJ1-2; 8 bases align to TRBD1. The CDR3 totals 17 residues. The germline V gene encodes CDR1 LNHDA and CDR2 SQIVND (reference sequence). V shed 2 bases and J 3 bases; nucleotides not matched to a gene: 11.